The rows below give T cell receptor beta chains drawn from one sample of a study of read filtering for tumor transcriptome and immune sequencing. TCRdb used MiXCR to reprocess the reads, holding one entry per CDR3 protein. Of under 150,000 distinct CDR3 sequences listed, roughly 13% are singletons. Sequencing input: a population of CD138-negative cells sorted from bone marrow. Every receptor here comes from a donor at least 40 years old with multiple myeloma. CDR3s include the opening cysteine and the closing phenylalanine or tryptophan. The order of the fields is V gene, D gene, J gene, clone size, CDR3 DNA, CDR3 protein. The D gene is left open where the match is weak. Size values are once, few and many counts, or a class for expanded clones, and some rows have none.

TRBV6-6	.	TRBJ1-3	few	TGTGCCAGCGCGGCCGTGGGAAACACCATATATTTT	CASAAVGNTIYF
TRBV5-4	TRBD2	TRBJ2-7	many	TGTGCCAGCAGCTCGCGGGGGGGAACCTACGAGCAGTACTTC	CASSSRGGTYEQYF
TRBV7-8	.	TRBJ1-2	few	TGTGCCAGCAGCTATTACAGGACCCACAACTATGGCTACACCTTC	CASSYYRTHNYGYTF
TRBV5-5	.	TRBJ1-1	few	TGTGCCAGCAGCTTAGCCGGACAGAAGAACACTGAAGCTTTCTTT	CASSLAGQKNTEAFF
TRBV5-1	.	TRBJ1-4	many	TGCGCCAGCAGCTTGGCCTCAGGGTTTAATGAAAAACTGTTTTTT	CASSLASGFNEKLFF
TRBV10-3	.	TRBJ2-5	many	TGTGCCATCTCCAGAGAAGGGACGGTACAAGAGACCCAGTACTTC	CAISREGTVQETQYF
TRBV9	.	TRBJ2-1	many	TGTGCCAGCAGCGAAAACCCCTTCGGGCAAGAGCAGTTCTTC	CASSENPFGQEQFF
TRBV4-1	.	TRBJ2-2	.	TGCGCCAGCAAACAGGGTCCTTACGCCGGGGAGCTGTTTTTT	CASKQGPYAGELFF
TRBV29-1	TRBD2	TRBJ2-2	many	TGCAGCGTTGTCACCGGGACTAGCGGATATAAGAACACCGGGGAGCTGTTTTTT	CSVVTGTSGYKNTGELFF
TRBV20-1	TRBD1	TRBJ1-4	many	TGCAGTGCTAGAGACTCCGGGACAGGGGGTGAAAAACTGTTTTTT	CSARDSGTGGEKLFF
TRBV12-3/TRBV12-4	.	TRBJ2-4	many	TGTGCCAGCAGTGAATCCTGGCTAGCCAAAAACATTCAGTACTTC	CASSESWLAKNIQYF
TRBV20-1	.	TRBJ2-6	many	TGCAGGGGAAGACTGACCGGGGCCAACGTCCTGACTTTC	CRGRLTGANVLTF
TRBV12-3/TRBV12-4	TRBD2	TRBJ2-5	many	TGTGCCAGCAGTTCAGGGACTAGCGGGACTGGAGAGACCCAGTACTTC	CASSSGTSGTGETQYF
TRBV25-1	TRBD1	TRBJ1-1	.	TGTGCCAGCAGTGAACCTGGGACAGCGAACACTGAAGCTTTCTTT	CASSEPGTANTEAFF
TRBV14	TRBD2	TRBJ2-1	many	TGTGCCAGCAGCCAAAACCTGGGAGTAGCGGGCTTGCCGTTCTTC	CASSQNLGVAGLPFF
TRBV12-3/TRBV12-4	TRBD2	TRBJ2-1	many	TGTGCCAGCAAGGGGAGCGGGAGCTCCTACAATGAGCAGTTCTTC	CASKGSGSSYNEQFF
TRBV5-6	.	TRBJ2-1	many	TGTGCCAGCAGCCAGATTCTAGCGAAAGGGGGCGGTGAGCAGTTCTTC	CASSQILAKGGGEQFF
TRBV7-6	TRBD2	TRBJ2-3	many	TGTGCCAGCAGCCTTAGCGGGCAGGTGTATTTT	CASSLSGQVYF
TRBV19	.	TRBJ2-1	many	TGTGCCAGTGAGAACGGTGGGGGGTACAATGAGCAGTTCTTC	CASENGGGYNEQFF
TRBV29-1	TRBD1	TRBJ2-5	many	TGCAGCGTTGTACCAGGGGGAGTACAAGAGACCCAGTACTTC	CSVVPGGVQETQYF
TRBV30	.	TRBJ1-1	many	TGTGCCTGGAGAGGTGTTGGTTGGGGGCGAAGGACTGAAGCTTTCTTT	CAWRGVGWGRRTEAFF
TRBV4-1	.	TRBJ2-1	many	TGCGCCAGCAGCCAAGTCCGACTCACCTACAATGAGCAGTTCTTC	CASSQVRLTYNEQFF
TRBV12-3/TRBV12-4	TRBD2	TRBJ2-6	.	TGTGCCAGCAGTACAGCCCTGGGACTAGCGGGAGTGTATGGGGCCAACGTCCTGACTTTC	CASSTALGLAGVYGANVLTF
TRBV6-1	.	TRBJ2-1	.	TGTGCCAGCAGTTCTGAGGACCCAGTGAAGGGCAGGGGCCGATGCAATGAGCAGTTCTTC	CASSSEDPVKGRGRCNEQFF
TRBV15	.	TRBJ2-1	many	TGTGCCACCAGCAGAGAAATAAGCGGCTACAATGAGCAGTTCTTC	CATSREISGYNEQFF
TRBV11-2	.	TRBJ1-1	.	TGTGCCAGCAGCTTAGATAGGGTCCGGGGAGCTTTCTTT	CASSLDRVRGAFF
TRBV11-2	.	TRBJ1-1	many	TGTGCCAGCAGCTCGACGGACACTGAAGCTTTCTTT	CASSSTDTEAFF